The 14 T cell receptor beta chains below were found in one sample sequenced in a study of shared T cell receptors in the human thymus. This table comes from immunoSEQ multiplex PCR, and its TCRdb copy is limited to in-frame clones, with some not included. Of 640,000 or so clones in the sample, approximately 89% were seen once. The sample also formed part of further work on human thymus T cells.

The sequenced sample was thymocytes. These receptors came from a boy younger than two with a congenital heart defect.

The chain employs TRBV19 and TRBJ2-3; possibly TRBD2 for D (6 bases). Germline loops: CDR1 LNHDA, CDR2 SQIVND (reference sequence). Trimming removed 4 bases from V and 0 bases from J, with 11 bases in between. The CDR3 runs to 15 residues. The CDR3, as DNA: TGTGCCAGTAGTACGGGCGGGACTAGCACAGATACGCAGTATTTT. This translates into CASSTGGTSTDTQYF.

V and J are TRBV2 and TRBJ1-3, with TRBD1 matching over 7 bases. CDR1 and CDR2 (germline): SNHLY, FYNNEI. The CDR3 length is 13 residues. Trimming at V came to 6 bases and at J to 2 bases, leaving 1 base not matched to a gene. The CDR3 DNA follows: TGTGCCAGCAGGGGGACAGCTGGAAACACCATATATTTT. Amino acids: CASRGTAGNTIYF.

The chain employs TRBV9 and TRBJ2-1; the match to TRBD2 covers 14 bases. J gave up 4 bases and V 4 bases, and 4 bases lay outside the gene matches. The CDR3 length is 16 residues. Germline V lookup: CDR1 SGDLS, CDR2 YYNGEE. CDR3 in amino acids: CASSPWTSGGYNEQFF. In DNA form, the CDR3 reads TGTGCCAGCAGCCCATGGACTAGCGGGGGGTACAATGAGCAGTTCTTC.

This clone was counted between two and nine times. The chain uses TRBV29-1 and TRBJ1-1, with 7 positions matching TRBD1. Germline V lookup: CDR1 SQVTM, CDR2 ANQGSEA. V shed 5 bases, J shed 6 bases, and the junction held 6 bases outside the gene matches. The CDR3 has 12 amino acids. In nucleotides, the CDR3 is TGCAGCGTTCCACAGGGGTCGGCTGAAGCTTTCTTT. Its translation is CSVPQGSAEAFF.

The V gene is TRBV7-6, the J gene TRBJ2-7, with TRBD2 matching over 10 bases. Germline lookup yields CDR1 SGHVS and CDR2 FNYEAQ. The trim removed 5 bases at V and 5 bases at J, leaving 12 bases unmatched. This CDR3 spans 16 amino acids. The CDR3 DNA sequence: TGTGCCAGCAGCCCCCGGACTAGCGGAAGAGTCCACGAGCAGTACTTC. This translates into CASSPRTSGRVHEQYF.

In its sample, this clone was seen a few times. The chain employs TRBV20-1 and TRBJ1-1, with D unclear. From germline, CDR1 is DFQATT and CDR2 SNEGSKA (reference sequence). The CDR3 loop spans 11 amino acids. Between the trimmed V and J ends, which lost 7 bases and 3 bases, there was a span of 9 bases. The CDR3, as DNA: TGCAGTGAACTAAAGCACACTGAAGCTTTCTTT. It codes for CSELKHTEAFF.

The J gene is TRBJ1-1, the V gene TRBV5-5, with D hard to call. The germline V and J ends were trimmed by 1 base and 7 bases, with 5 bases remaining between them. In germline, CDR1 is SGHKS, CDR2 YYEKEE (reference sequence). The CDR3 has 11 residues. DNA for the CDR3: TGTGCCAGCAGCTTGTTTAATGAAGCTTTCTTT. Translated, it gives CASSLFNEAFF.

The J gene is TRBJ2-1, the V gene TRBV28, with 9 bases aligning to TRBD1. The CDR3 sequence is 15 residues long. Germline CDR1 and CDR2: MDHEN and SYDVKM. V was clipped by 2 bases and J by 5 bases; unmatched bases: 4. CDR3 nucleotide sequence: TGTGCCAGCAGTTTAGGCGACAGGGGGAACAATGAGCAGTTCTTC. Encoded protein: CASSLGDRGNNEQFF. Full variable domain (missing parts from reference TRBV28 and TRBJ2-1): DVKVTQSSRYLVKRTGEKVFLECVQDMDHENMFWYRQDPGLGLRLIYFSYDVKMKEKGDIPEGYSVSREKKERFSLILESASTNQTSMYLCASSLGDRGNNEQFFGPGTRLTVL.

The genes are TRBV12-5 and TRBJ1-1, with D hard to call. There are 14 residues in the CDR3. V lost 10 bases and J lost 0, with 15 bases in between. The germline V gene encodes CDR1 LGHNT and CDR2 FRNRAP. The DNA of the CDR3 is TGTGCTACCCACCCCACGAGCATGAACACTGAAGCTTTCTTT. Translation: CATHPTSMNTEAFF.

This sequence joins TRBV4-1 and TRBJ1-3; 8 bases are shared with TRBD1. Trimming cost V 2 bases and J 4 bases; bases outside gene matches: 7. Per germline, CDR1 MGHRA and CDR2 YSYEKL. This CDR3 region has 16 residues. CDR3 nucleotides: TGCGCCAGCAGCCAACCATCAGGGGGCCCGGGAAACACCATATATTTT. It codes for CASSQPSGGPGNTIYF.

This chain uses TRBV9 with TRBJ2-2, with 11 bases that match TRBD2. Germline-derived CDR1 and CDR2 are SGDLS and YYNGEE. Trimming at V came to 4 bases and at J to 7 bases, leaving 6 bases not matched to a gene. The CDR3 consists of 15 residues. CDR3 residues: CASSPSGRYDGELFF. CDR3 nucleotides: TGTGCCAGCAGCCCTAGCGGGAGGTATGACGGGGAGCTGTTTTTT.

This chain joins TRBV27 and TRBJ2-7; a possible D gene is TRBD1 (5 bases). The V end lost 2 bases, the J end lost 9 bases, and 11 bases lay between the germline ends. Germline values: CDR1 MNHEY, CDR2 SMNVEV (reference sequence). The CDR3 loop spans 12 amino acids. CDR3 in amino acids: CASSLRAGRQYF. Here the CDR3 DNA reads TGTGCCAGCAGTTTAAGGGCAGGGCGGCAGTACTTC.

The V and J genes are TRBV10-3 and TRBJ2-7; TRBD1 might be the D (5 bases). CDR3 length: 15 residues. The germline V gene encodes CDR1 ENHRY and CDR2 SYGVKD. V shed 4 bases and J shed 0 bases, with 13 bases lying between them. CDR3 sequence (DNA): TGTGCCATCAGTGTTCAGGGCTACTTCTCCTACGAGCAGTACTTC. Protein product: CAISVQGYFSYEQYF.

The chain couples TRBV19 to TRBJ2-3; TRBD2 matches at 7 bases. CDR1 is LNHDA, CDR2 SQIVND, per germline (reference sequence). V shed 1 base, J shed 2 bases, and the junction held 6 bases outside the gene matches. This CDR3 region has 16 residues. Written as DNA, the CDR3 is TGTGCCAGTAGTATAGCCCCGGGAGGAGACACAGATACGCAGTATTTT. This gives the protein CASSIAPGGDTDTQYF.